This TCR beta chain appears in the sequencing data of a study of cytomegalovirus exposure and HLA in healthy donors (dated by TCRdb to about 2017). Regarding the study in general: An earlier analysis of some 620 of the donors reported approximately 300 Gb of sequence data and 95 million to 130 million unique TCR beta sequences obtained from about 170 million T cells. The genetic ancestry cluster associated with self-reported Caucasian donors included over 65% of the approximately 410 genotyped donors. A later genetic analysis used genome-wide SNP genotypes for about three fifths of the 666 donors, treating that subset as a discovery cohort. An early release that covered some 640 HLA-typed donors contained around 300 gigabases of sequencing data and around 85 million unique TCR sequences. A few DR-DQ haplotypes were treated as single units for association and clustering because of strong linkage in the cohort. HLA typing included class I and class II loci at four-digit resolution. A later analysis re-analyzed previously published TCR beta repertoires from hundreds of donors and added high-resolution HLA genotyping to study TCR occurrence patterns. The number of donors typed differed by locus, with about 629-630 for A, B, C, DRB1 and DQB1, approximately 500 for DQA1, about 610 for DPA1, and over 400 for DPB1. To predict cytomegalovirus infection status, the study brought together high-throughput TCR immunosequencing, statistical association of individual TCRs with disease status, and machine learning. In the later analysis, no new phenotypic data were used to find candidate immune exposures; instead, reliance was placed on TCR beta sequences and their occurrence across donors. Along with the roughly 610-subject first cohort, a separate validation cohort of over a hundred different subjects was used. All discovery cohort repertoires had been generated on a single sequencing platform. The study profiled the T cell repertoires of some 610 subjects by immunosequencing and related them to cytomegalovirus serostatus. The study aimed to test whether signatures of past pathogen exposure could be identified by cataloging public T cell receptors. Among roughly 400 genotyped donors of the cohort, an average of roughly 240,000 unique TCR beta nucleotide sequences were sequenced per donor, approximately 20% of them non-productive. Alongside the repertoire data, information on donor age, sex, ethnicity and CMV serostatus was compiled. To decide whether each TCR beta V gene segment behaved as functional or pseudogenic, an earlier analysis of some 600 of the donors relied on high-throughput TCR beta sequencing.

In regard to this clone: Its antigen is unknown. No base quality values were provided; no much bigger clone lies one nucleotide off.

The library was produced with the immunoSEQ multiplex PCR assay. The multiplex PCR relied on a mix of 60 forward primers for TCR Vbeta segments and 13 reverse primers for TCR Jbeta segments. A multiplex PCR assay on genomic DNA amplified the CDR3 region of rearranged TCR beta genes. Amplified TCR beta libraries were sequenced as 87-base-pair reads on the Illumina HiSeq System. Per the original workflow: A later analysis counted about 80 million unique TCR beta chains across the 640 or so repertoires, and around 9.9 million of these chains were shared by at least two donors. Raw reads were error-corrected and collapsed into unique sequences by a nearest-neighbor algorithm in which closely related sequences were merged to remove PCR and sequencing errors. Alignment of CDR3 sequences to IMGT reference sequences was used to assign V, D and J gene segments. Each retained sequence needed at least a six-nucleotide match to both a V gene segment and a J gene segment. Rearrangements were classified as productive when the CDR3 lacked stop codons and remained in frame with V and J, and all other rearrangements were classified as non-productive. Following IMGT convention, CDR3 was defined as the stretch from the second conserved V-encoded cysteine up to the conserved J-encoded phenylalanine. The earlier analysis of fewer than 700 of the donors excluded sequences that lacked an unambiguous match to a single V gene segment. An earlier analysis of a few hundred of the donors called V segments functional above 56.7% productive rearrangements and segregating when the between-donor standard deviation exceeded 5%. A statistical classification framework was built to diagnose cytomegalovirus status from the catalog of TCR beta chain sequences. A later analysis assigned V and J genes by comparing TCR nucleotide sequences with IMGT/GENE-DB human TR gene sequences. A later analysis assigned CDR3 sequences and most-parsimonious VDJ recombination scenarios with the TCRdist pipeline. In a later analysis, every TCR beta chain was defined by the combination of its CDR3 amino acid sequence and its V-gene family, and reads without a unique V-gene family were dropped. To address suspected cross-contamination and a sequencing artifact, a later analysis removed 592 highly shared, low-generation-probability nucleotide sequences. For each public chain, a later analysis derived a clonal expansion index from normalized ranks of inferred template counts within each repertoire. In a later analysis, generation probabilities were computed with a VDJ recombination model fitted to out-of-frame rearrangements, and the resulting probabilities were checked against IGoR. In a later analysis, hypergeometric tests were used to score TCR-TCR, TCR-HLA and TCR-CMV co-occurrence, with a repertoire-size bias correction applied to TCR pairs. A later analysis estimated false discovery rates by permuting HLA or CMV assignments 20 times. In a later analysis, co-occurring TCRs were grouped using DBSCAN, and TCRdist sequence similarity was added for clustering within HLA-allele-positive subsets. Repertoires with fewer than 30,000 or more than 120,000 public chains were left out of co-occurrence clustering, as were about 5 repertoires with anomalous nucleotide sharing. TCRdb holds this immuneACCESS table with in-frame rearrangements only. Some clones are missing; in checked studies, unresolved V genes explain under half, and the rest has no known cause. V, J and clone size are those of that table, while D and trimming were read from the DNA. This sample has about 140,000 clones in its table, and 65% to 70% of those were observed once. Jointly, the top ten make up less than 11% of the sample.

Compared with germline, V lacks 6 bases and J lacks 1 base; bases without a gene match: 6. In the germline V gene, CDR1 corresponds to SNHLY and CDR2 to FYNNEI. The CDR3 holds 15 amino acids from the cysteine to the phenylalanine. Only the CDR3 DNA is retained, 45 bases long and in frame from the first base. The full study reports these points: Cytomegalovirus status was reported to be diagnosed by the classifier with high specificity and sensitivity in both the original and validation cohorts. The only immune exposure information available for the cohort was CMV serostatus. The earlier analysis of 587 of the donors excluded approximately 17 rarely observed V segments, including chromosome 9 orphons, because counts were too low. In a later analysis, HLA-associated TCR beta chains showed more clonal expansion and lower generation probabilities than non-associated chains that were equally common. In a later analysis, some 17,000 TCR beta sequences were associated with specific HLA alleles at a false discovery rate of 0.05. A later analysis found that TCR association rates varied across HLA loci, with DRB1 alleles showing the most associated TCRs and HLA-C alleles the fewest. The authors suggested that the approach could potentially be generalized to other disease states and immunological phenotypes. Linkage disequilibrium might explain the correlated functional status among segregating V segments, but an unknown experimental factor could not be ruled out. Presence/absence analyses assumed roughly uniform sequencing depth across donors, an assumption that may not hold. A group of highly shared sequence variants was considered likely to be a technical artifact of the sequencing pipeline. Compared with the roughly 720-donor mean, donors in an Asian-associated ancestry cluster had fewer N-insertions in productive TCRs, according to a later genetic analysis. A further reported finding was that TCR beta sequences accurately predicted the HLA-A and HLA-B alleles for most subjects in the first cohort. According to a later analysis, parvovirus B19, influenza, CMV and Epstein-Barr virus appeared linked to several top co-occurrence clusters. In a later genetic analysis, a missense DCLRE1C variant was associated with V-gene and J-gene trimming of TCR beta chains, and the association was replicated in an independent cohort. Most CMV-associated TCR beta chains appeared to be HLA-restricted in a later analysis, and the HLA associations seemed to be driven largely by CMV exposure. In this cohort, only TCR beta chains were sequenced, and detectable features were limited by the absence of alpha or paired-chain data. In the study, around 150 TCR beta chains were listed as associated with cytomegalovirus. Most TCR sequences were seen in very few donors, while some public TCRs were found in many individuals. In vitro tests confirmed that a few of the cytomegalovirus-associated TCR beta chains recognize cytomegalovirus antigens. In an earlier analysis of 587 of the donors, most TCR beta V segments appeared in productive rearrangements about 87% or about 30% of the time, broadly matching IMGT annotations. Because the 87-base-pair reads could not distinguish some IMGT-functional V segments, including TRBV6-2 and TRBV6-3, those segments were excluded. Because some donors lacked HLA typing at each locus, the association tests relied only on the typed subset. When HLA alleles, especially DR and DQ, strongly co-occurred, TCR associations were difficult to assign to individual alleles.

The cohort consisted of 600 to 750 healthy bone marrow donors. At the time of sampling, every cohort member was nominally healthy, though immune exposures that went unrecorded were likely present. The donor tested CMV seropositive and was one of the 289 seropositive cohort members. Each donor provided a peripheral blood sample, and peripheral blood mononuclear cells were used for TCR beta sequencing. Genomic DNA was extracted from the blood cell samples with the Qiagen DNeasy Blood Extraction Kit. Source material: PBMCs. The V and J segments used are TRBV2 and TRBJ1-1; TRBD1 matches 9 bases in the middle. This sequence originates from a man aged 25 to 40 in good health and CMV-seropositive. The DNA sequence is as follows: TGTGCCAGCAGGCCCAACAGGGGGCAGAACACTGAAGCTTTCTTT. The encoded protein is CASRPNRGQNTEAFF.